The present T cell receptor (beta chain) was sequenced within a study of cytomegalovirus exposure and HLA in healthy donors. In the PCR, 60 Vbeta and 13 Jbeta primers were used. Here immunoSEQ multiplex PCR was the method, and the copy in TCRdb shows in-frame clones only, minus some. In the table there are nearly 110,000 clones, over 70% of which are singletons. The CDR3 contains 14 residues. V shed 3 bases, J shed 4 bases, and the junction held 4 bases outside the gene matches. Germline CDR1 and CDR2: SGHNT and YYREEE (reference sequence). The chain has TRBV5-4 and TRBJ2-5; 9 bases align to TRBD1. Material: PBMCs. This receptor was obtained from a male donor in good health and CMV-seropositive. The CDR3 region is CASSWGDRAETQYF. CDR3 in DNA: TGTGCCAGCAGCTGGGGGGACAGGGCAGAGACCCAGTACTTC.